These T cell receptor beta chains were read from a single sample in a study of blood T cell repertoires in COVID-19. Using immunoSEQ multiplex PCR, the repertoire was profiled, and TCRdb retains in-frame clones only, with some absent. The sample contains some 68,000 clones, 85% to 90% of which appear only once. The sample taken for sequencing was peripheral blood. The receptors shown here come from a man aged 45-60 years with active COVID-19. The conserved cysteine and the conserved F or W are not part of the CDR3 here. The order of the fields is J gene, V gene, CDR3 protein.

TRBJ2-3	TRBV9	ASSLSGGKDTQY
TRBJ2-1	TRBV3-1/TRBV3-2	ASSQGRTVNEQF
TRBJ2-5	TRBV7-2	ASRPDRGREETQY
TRBJ1-4	TRBV7-9	ASSNYRASDEKLF
TRBJ1-5	TRBV6-1	ASSELQGANQPQH
TRBJ2-5	TRBV11-2	ASSLVARGTQY
TRBJ2-2	TRBV5-1	ASSLNGQGNGELF
TRBJ2-5	TRBV7-7	ASSSTGEETQY
TRBJ1-6	TRBV27	ASSLGDRWSSPLH
TRBJ2-5	TRBV27	ASSFSGGAWETQY
TRBJ2-7	TRBV4-1	ASSPRRGSYEQY
TRBJ1-2	TRBV4-1	ASSQDPRQRLTSYGYT
TRBJ1-2	TRBV7-8	ASSLGGPESYGYT